This T cell receptor (beta chain) was sequenced during a study of blood T cell repertoires in COVID-19. At the level of the study: The cDNA or gDNA used as material had been derived from T cells, B-cell-depleted T cells, or PBMCs.

TCRdb keeps only in-frame clones here, not all; method: immunoSEQ multiplex PCR. The sample records approximately 59,000 clones, over 80% being singletons. This CDR3 is built from 15 residues. Looked up from germline, CDR1 is LGHNA and CDR2 is YNFKEQ. V was pared by 0 bases and J by 6 bases, with 15 bases between. This sequence was found in a woman older than 75 with acute or convalescent COVID-19. The chain is built from TRBV4-2 and TRBJ2-7; perhaps TRBD1 as D (5 bases). Input material: peripheral blood. CDR3 in amino acids: CASSQDPDSLGEQYF. The CDR3 DNA sequence: TGTGCCAGCAGCCAAGATCCCGACAGTCTGGGCGAGCAGTACTTC.